These 22 T cell receptor beta chains were all obtained from the same sample, sequenced in a study of T cell responses to AZD1222 COVID-19 vaccine. Here immunoSEQ multiplex PCR was the method, and the copy in TCRdb shows in-frame clones only, minus some. This sample has around 140,000 clones, with approximately 84% found just once. This specimen was peripheral blood, taken on day 0 of AZD1222 vaccination. The receptors come from an adult in good health.

CDR3 in amino acids: CASSLKAGVSSYEQYF. CDR3 DNA sequence: TGTGCCAGCAGCTTAAAAGCGGGGGTGTCCTCCTACGAGCAGTACTTC. The rearrangement links TRBV7-2 to TRBJ2-7; 8 positions match TRBD2. The J segment lost 0 bases and the V segment lost 2 bases, leaving 6 bases of the junction unmatched. The CDR3 contains 16 residues. The germline V gene has CDR1 SGHTA and CDR2 FQGNSA.

The CDR3 sequence is CASSQGQNYGYTF. CDR3 bases: TGTGCCAGCAGCCAGGGACAGAACTATGGCTACACCTTC. The chain has TRBV2 and TRBJ1-2; 7 bases agree with TRBD1. The CDR3 length is 13 residues. The germline V gene has CDR1 SNHLY and CDR2 FYNNEI. V was pared by 6 bases and J by 2 bases, with 3 bases of the junction left unmatched.

V usage is TRBV10-3 and J usage is TRBJ1-5, with D unresolved. This CDR3 comprises 14 residues. Trimming pared 6 bases from V and 7 bases from J, leaving 16 bases between. Germline V gives CDR1 ENHRY, CDR2 SYGVKD. The CDR3 DNA is TGTGCCATCAGGCCGGACGGCCTCAGACAGCCCCAGCATTTT. It yields the protein CAIRPDGLRQPQHF.

This CDR3 is CASSRGPGLANTQYF. The CDR3, as DNA: TGCGCCAGCAGCCGGGGGCCGGGACTAGCGAATACGCAGTATTTT. The V and J genes are TRBV4-3 and TRBJ2-3, with TRBD2 matching 10 bases. Germline CDR1 and CDR2: LGHNA and YSLEER. This CDR3 spans 15 amino acids. The ends lost 4 bases at V and 7 bases at J; junction bases unmatched: 8.

CDR3 DNA sequence: TGTGCCAGCAGTTTTGGGGGGTCGGAAGAGACCCAGTACTTC. The encoded protein is CASSFGGSEETQYF. This chain links TRBV28 with TRBJ2-5; a weak D match, TRBD2 (6 bases). Germline V gene data show CDR1 as MDHEN and CDR2 as SYDVKM. The CDR3 contains 14 residues. Trimming took off 3 bases at V and 3 bases at J, with 11 bases between the two ends. Based on the CDR3 plus reference TRBV28 and TRBJ2-5, the full variable domain is DVKVTQSSRYLVKRTGEKVFLECVQDMDHENMFWYRQDPGLGLRLIYFSYDVKMKEKGDIPEGYSVSREKKERFSLILESASTNQTSMYLCASSFGGSEETQYFGPGTRLLVL.

This clone was picked up a small number of times. The chain combines TRBV6-2 or TRBV6-3 with TRBJ2-7; no definite D call. The CDR3 is 16 amino acids. From germline, CDR1 is MNHEY and CDR2 SVGEGT. With 0 bases removed from V and 0 bases from J, the gap between germline ends came to 12 bases. CDR3 loop: CASSYSVHVNSYEQYF. DNA for the CDR3: TGTGCCAGCAGTTACTCAGTTCACGTCAACTCCTACGAGCAGTACTTC.

This chain uses TRBV5-1 with TRBJ1-6, with TRBD1 matching over 10 bases. The CDR3 contains 16 residues. Trimming removed 1 base from V and 6 bases from J; junction bases left unmatched: 4. From germline, CDR1 is SGHRS and CDR2 YFSETQ. CDR3 residues: CASSLWDRGRNSPLHF. The CDR3 nucleotides are TGCGCCAGCAGCTTGTGGGACAGGGGACGTAATTCACCCCTCCACTTT.

The genes are TRBV10-3 and TRBJ2-1; tentatively, D is TRBD1 or TRBD2 (6 bases each). The CDR3 runs to 13 residues. Germline-derived CDR1 and CDR2 are ENHRY and SYGVKD. V lost 6 bases to trimming and J lost 7 bases, with 13 bases between them. In DNA form, the CDR3 reads TGTGCCATCAGCCGACTAGGGGGAAATGAGCAGTTCTTC. As protein: CAISRLGGNEQFF.

V usage is TRBV5-1 and J usage is TRBJ2-7; perhaps TRBD2 as D (6 bases). Germline values: CDR1 SGHRS, CDR2 YFSETQ. The CDR3 is 14 residues long. V lost 1 base and J 4 bases, leaving 12 bases between the germline ends. CDR3 sequence (DNA): TGCGCCAGCAGCTTGACGGGACTTCAATACGAGCAGTACTTC. Its protein is CASSLTGLQYEQYF.

The gene calls are TRBV12-2 and TRBJ1-1. TRBV12-2 has pseudogene status. This CDR3 contains 14 residues. The chain's CDR3 is CASRLVTGNTEAFF. The CDR3 region has the DNA TGTGCAAGTCGCTTAGTTACGGGGAACACTGAAGCTTTCTTT.

The V and J genes are TRBV21-1 and TRBJ2-7; the listed D gene, TRBD2, was not tested against the DNA. TRBV21-1 is a pseudogene locus. The CDR3 totals 12 residues. In nucleotides, the CDR3 is TGTGCCAGCAGCCCCCGGGGGACCGGGCAGTACTTC. Amino acids: CASSPRGTGQYF.

The rearrangement joins TRBV20-1 to TRBJ1-2; 9 positions match TRBD1. With 3 bases clipped from V and 6 bases from J, the junction kept 2 bases outside the gene matches. CDR1 DFQATT and CDR2 SNEGSKA come from the germline V gene (reference sequence). This CDR3 has 12 amino acids. In DNA, the CDR3 is TGCAGTGCTAGTACAGGGGGCGATGGCTACACCTTC. This encodes CSASTGGDGYTF.

The V call is TRBV14, the J call TRBJ1-6; TRBD1 matches 11 bases. After removal of 4 bases from V and 6 bases from J, the junction contained 8 bases not matched to a gene. The CDR3 consists of 17 residues. Germline-derived CDR1 and CDR2 are SGHDN and FVKESK. CDR3: CASSPRLGTGGNSPLHF. The CDR3 DNA follows: TGTGCCAGCAGCCCGCGCCTCGGGACAGGGGGTAATTCACCCCTCCACTTT.

This chain joins TRBV27 and TRBJ2-7; 7 bases align to TRBD1. Germline CDR1 reads MNHEY; CDR2 reads SMNVEV (reference sequence). This CDR3 has 14 amino acids. V shed 6 bases, J shed 5 bases, and the junction held 10 bases outside the gene matches. The CDR3, as DNA: TGTGCCAGCAGCCTGGGACAGCGAGGGAACGAGCAGTACTTC. This encodes CASSLGQRGNEQYF.

This rearrangement joins TRBV7-2 to TRBJ2-2; 8 bases fit TRBD2. Germline CDR1 is SGHTA and CDR2 is FQGNSA. CDR3 size: 15 residues. V shed 3 bases and J 6 bases; nucleotides not matched to a gene: 6. The CDR3 DNA reads TGTGCCAGCAGCTTCGGCGGGGGGCTGCCCGGGGAGCTGTTTTTT. Translating it yields CASSFGGGLPGELFF.

The gene calls are TRBV19 and TRBJ1-6; D is unresolved. This CDR3 contains 16 residues. Germline V gene lookup returns CDR1 LNHDA and CDR2 SQIVND (reference sequence). Trimming removed 6 bases from V and 3 bases from J, with 15 bases in between. The CDR3 region has the DNA TGTGCCAGTAGCCCTCTGGCAGCCCGCTATAATTCACCCCTCCACTTT. Its translation: CASSPLAARYNSPLHF.

The chain carries TRBV21-1 and TRBJ2-3; TRBD1, the table's D call, lacks a check against the DNA. TRBV21-1 is annotated as a pseudogene. The CDR3 spans 16 residues. This CDR3 is CASSAQPAGITDTQYF. In nucleotides, the CDR3 is TGTGCCAGCAGCGCCCAACCGGCAGGGATCACAGATACGCAGTATTTT.

The V and J genes are TRBV4-1 and TRBJ2-1, with TRBD2 identical over 11 bases. The CDR3 runs 16 residues. The trim removed 0 bases at V and 5 bases at J, leaving 3 bases unmatched. CDR1 is MGHRA and CDR2 is YSYEKL in the germline V gene. The CDR3 DNA reads TGCGCCAGCAGCCAAGAAAGACTAGCGGGGAACAATGAGCAGTTCTTC. Translated: CASSQERLAGNNEQFF.

A note on this clone: Its ends do not fully match the called genes, so a read error is possible. V is TRBV7-7 and J is TRBJ2-5; the D gene is possibly TRBD2 (5 bases). Germline assignment: CDR1 SSHAT and CDR2 FNYEAQ (reference sequence). The CDR3 runs 13 residues. DNA for the CDR3: TGTGCTAGCAGCTTAGCGAATTCTAGTCCCCAGTACTTC. Protein product: CASSLANSSPQYF. The full variable domain, completed using reference TRBV7-7 and TRBJ2-5, is GAGVSQSPRYKVTKRGQDVTLRCDPISSHATLYWYQQALGQGPEFLTYFNYEAQPDKSGLPSDRFSAERPEGSISTLTIQRTEQRDSAMYRCASSLANSSPQYFGPGTRLLVL.

The chain has TRBV2 and TRBJ1-2; 9 bases are shared with TRBD1. J gave up 8 bases and V 6 bases, and 10 bases lay outside the gene matches. Germline-derived CDR1 and CDR2 are SNHLY and FYNNEI. This CDR3 has 14 residues. The CDR3 DNA sequence: TGTGCCAGCAGCGCGGACAGGGGAGGCGTAGGCTACACCTTC. Its protein product is CASSADRGGVGYTF.

The J gene is TRBJ2-2, the V gene TRBV28; D remains ambiguous. The CDR3 has 11 residues. Trimming shortened V by 6 bases and J by 6 bases, and 5 bases separated the two germline ends. Per the germline V gene, CDR1 is MDHEN and CDR2 is SYDVKM. CDR3 bases: TGTGCCAGCAGCCCCCCCGGGGAGCTGTTTTTT. Its translation is CASSPPGELFF.

This clone has a single count. The chain is built from TRBV18 and TRBJ1-4; a weak D match, TRBD1 (5 bases). Trimming removed 0 bases at V and 7 bases at J, with 15 bases between. Per germline, CDR1 KGHSH and CDR2 LQKENI. This CDR3 has 16 residues. The CDR3 sequence: CASSPPQTGRGEKLFF. CDR3 in DNA: TGTGCCAGCTCACCACCGCAGACGGGAAGGGGTGAAAAACTGTTTTTT.